A selection of T cell receptor beta chains follows, all from one sample in a study of T cell changes during pregnancy in multiple sclerosis. Assay used: immunoSEQ multiplex PCR; TCRdb lists only in-frame clones, some missing. The sample contains over 100,000 clones, approximately 90% of which appear only once. Sequencing used peripheral blood, obtained in the third trimester of pregnancy. The receptors were sampled from a female donor with multiple sclerosis, enrolled in a pregnancy study. Both conserved end residues are part of each CDR3. The D gene is left open where the match is weak. Clone size appears in some rows only: once, few, many, or a class for an expanded clone.

abundance | j_gene | d_gene | v_gene | CDR3nt | CDR3aa
NA | TRBJ1-3 | NA | TRBV29-1 | TGCAGCGTTGGGGCGGGCTCTGGAAACACCATATATTTT | CSVGAGSGNTIYF
NA | TRBJ1-2 | TRBD1 | TRBV19 | TGTGCCAGTAGTGTAACAGGGGGCTGGTCTCGGCATGGCTACACCTTC | CASSVTGGWSRHGYTF
NA | TRBJ1-2 | NA | TRBV23-1 | TGCGCCAGCAGCCATCCGACAGGAGACCTAAACTATGGCTACACCTTC | CASSHPTGDLNYGYTF
NA | TRBJ1-1 | NA | TRBV2 | TGTGCCAGCAGCGCCCGAGGCCTACGGGGGATGAACACTGAAGCTTTCTTT | CASSARGLRGMNTEAFF
NA | TRBJ2-7 | NA | TRBV9 | TGTGCCAGCAGGCCCGCACAGGGACGCTACGAGCAGTACTTC | CASRPAQGRYEQYF
NA | TRBJ1-1 | NA | TRBV7-3 | TGTGCCAGCAGCTTAAGTTTCGCGGGGGGTGAAGCTTTCTTT | CASSLSFAGGEAFF
few | TRBJ1-1 | NA | TRBV6-5 | TGTGCCAGCATCAAATTCAGGGGTCTGAACACTGAAGCTTTCTTT | CASIKFRGLNTEAFF
NA | TRBJ2-5 | TRBD2 | TRBV10-1 | TGCGCCAGCAGTGAGGGTCTAGCGGGACGGGGAGAGACCCAGTACTTC | CASSEGLAGRGETQYF
once | TRBJ2-5 | TRBD1 | TRBV6-4 | TGTGCCAGCAGTGTTCCCCCACAGGGGGCAAAAAAAGAGACCCAGTACTTC | CASSVPPQGAKKETQYF
NA | TRBJ1-1 | NA | TRBV2 | TGCGCCAGCACCGAGCTTTTGAACACTGAAGCTTTCTTT | CASTELLNTEAFF
NA | TRBJ1-6 | TRBD1 | TRBV6-5 | TGTGCCAGCAGTTACACCACAGGGGAAAATTCACCCCTCCACTTT | CASSYTTGENSPLHF
once | TRBJ2-5 | TRBD1 | TRBV7-2 | TGTGCCAGCAGCTTAGCGTACAGGGGGCTCAAAGAGACCCAGTACTTC | CASSLAYRGLKETQYF
once | TRBJ2-2 | TRBD2 | TRBV19 | TGTGCCAGTAGGAGGACTAGCGGGTCTCTCACCGGGGAGCTGTTTTTT | CASRRTSGSLTGELFF
NA | TRBJ2-2 | TRBD2 | TRBV10-3 | TGTGCCTCGGCCCTTCCCATAGCGGGAGGGATCAACACCGGGGAGCTGTTTTTT | CASALPIAGGINTGELFF
few | TRBJ1-1 | NA | TRBV5-1 | TGCGCCAGCAGCTTGGACAGTAACACTGAAGCTTTCTTT | CASSLDSNTEAFF
NA | TRBJ2-3 | TRBD2 | TRBV7-2 | TGTGCCAGCAGCTTAGGGCTAGCGGGGGGTATAGCAGATACGCAGTATTTT | CASSLGLAGGIADTQYF
once | TRBJ2-2 | NA | TRBV23-1 | TGCGCCAGCAGTCAAGTCTTCTGGGGGCACACCGGGGAGCTGTTTTTT | CASSQVFWGHTGELFF
few | TRBJ2-7 | NA | TRBV6-1 | TGTGCCAGCAGTGCCAGGGGAGTGTCCTACGAGCAGTACTTC | CASSARGVSYEQYF
once | TRBJ1-4 | TRBD1 | TRBV6-1 | TGTGCCAGCAGTGGGGGACAGGGGGCTACTGGGGGAGAAAAACTGTTTTTT | CASSGGQGATGGEKLFF
NA | TRBJ2-7 | TRBD1 | TRBV6-1 | TGTGCCAGCAGTCCACGACAGGGGACCTACGAGCAGTACTTC | CASSPRQGTYEQYF
NA | TRBJ2-7 | TRBD1 | TRBV27 | TGTGCCAGCAGTTCCTGGGACAGCTACGAGCAGTACTTC | CASSSWDSYEQYF
NA | TRBJ1-1 | NA | TRBV19 | TGTGCCAGTAGTCCTGCTCGGGGGGCGAGGAACACTGAAGCTTTCTTT | CASSPARGARNTEAFF
NA | TRBJ1-2 | NA | TRBV2 | TGTGCCAGCAGTGAAGCGCACGGGTATGGCTACACCTTC | CASSEAHGYGYTF
NA | TRBJ1-1 | NA | TRBV5-1 | TGCGCCAGCAGCTTGACAGGGAGACCCGACGGGCTTCGCTTCTTT | CASSLTGRPDGLRFF
NA | TRBJ1-2 | NA | TRBV19 | TGTGCCAGTAGTCTCAGGGCAGCCTATGGCTACACCTTC | CASSLRAAYGYTF
once | TRBJ1-5 | NA | TRBV6-1 | TGTGCCAGCAGACTGGAGAGATGGAGCAATCAGCCCCAGCATTTT | CASRLERWSNQPQHF
NA | TRBJ1-5 | TRBD1 | TRBV30 | TGTGCCTGGAGTGTACGCGGACAGGGAAGCAATCAGCCCCAGCATTTT | CAWSVRGQGSNQPQHF
NA | TRBJ1-5 | TRBD1 | TRBV5-1 | TGCGCCAGCGTGACAGGGGGCGCAGATCAGCCCCAGCATTTT | CASVTGGADQPQHF
NA | TRBJ2-1 | NA | TRBV5-1 | TGCGCCAGCAGCTTAGGGAGCGGAAGCTCCTACAATGAGCAGTTCTTC | CASSLGSGSSYNEQFF
NA | TRBJ2-7 | TRBD2 | TRBV4-1 | TGCGCCAGCAGCCAAGGGGTAAAAGGGACTAGCGGCGAGCAGTACTTC | CASSQGVKGTSGEQYF
once | TRBJ2-7 | NA | TRBV9 | TGTGCCAGCAGCGTAGATTCCGGCGAGCAGTACTTC | CASSVDSGEQYF
NA | TRBJ2-7 | TRBD2 | TRBV27 | TGTGCCAGCAGTTTATCGACTAGCGGACCCTACGAGCAGTACTTC | CASSLSTSGPYEQYF
NA | TRBJ2-1 | NA | TRBV27 | TGTGCCAGCACCTCGGGGAGCTACAATGAGCAGTTCTTC | CASTSGSYNEQFF
few | TRBJ1-5 | NA | TRBV6-1 | TGTGCCAGCAGTGCCGAGGTTTATAGCAATCAGCCCCAGCATTTT | CASSAEVYSNQPQHF
NA | TRBJ1-2 | NA | TRBV6-1 | TGTGCCAGCGTAGCTACGGATGGCTACACCTTC | CASVATDGYTF
NA | TRBJ2-7 | NA | TRBV4-1 | TGCGCCAGCAGCCAGGCAGAACAGTACGAGCAGTACTTC | CASSQAEQYEQYF
NA | TRBJ1-1 | NA | TRBV10-3 | TGTGCCATCAAGGGGGGAGGGGGCACTGAAGCTTTCTTT | CAIKGGGGTEAFF